A selection of T cell receptor beta chains follows, all from one sample in a study of T-cell reconstitution after alpha-beta-depleted transplantation in children. TCRdb redid the calling of the PCR reads with MiXCR, one entry per CDR3 protein. The repertoire holds hundreds of thousands of distinct CDR3 sequences, with under 20% as singletons. The source material was PBMCs, mostly from graft donor cells, sampled 360 days after TCRalphabeta/CD19-depleted stem cell transplant. These receptors came from a boy under two years old who had a stem cell transplant for Wiskott-Aldrich syndrome, so the T cells may come from the graft donor. CDR3s include the opening cysteine and the closing phenylalanine or tryptophan.

V gene	CDR3 protein
TRBV6-2/TRBV6-3	CASSSVSPGKFF
TRBV7-9	CASSLLLSGANVLTF
TRBV4-1	CASSQERLANEQFF
TRBV12-3/TRBV12-4	CASSSTVDSSYEQYF
TRBV7-6	CASSLGIGGNSPLHF
TRBV7-6	CASCYEGLAGRNEQYF
TRBV6-1	CASSVQGNPYNEQFF
TRBV11-2	CASSLITSTDTQYF
TRBV6-5	CASSYSDKGQMNTEAFF
TRBV7-7	CASSFSPTDTQYF
TRBV25-1	CASSAPVSRELFF
TRBV18	CASSPQVGGTGNLGANVLTF
TRBV29-1	CSVRGLYQETQYF
TRBV5-5	CASSLTGASYNEQFF
TRBV12-3/TRBV12-4	CASRTSGSSYEQYF
TRBV5-1	CASSGGTAGANVLTF
TRBV5-1	CASSLAPPGAYNEQFF
TRBV18	CASSPLAGVRDTQYF
TRBV3-1	CASSQDGTGLAKNIQYF
TRBV2	CASQQGAGEQYF
TRBV29-1	CSGGLALKETQYF
TRBV9	CASSVDAGVPNEKLFF
TRBV15	CATSRGEYSTYEQYF
TRBV29-1	CSVEEHRTNTEAFF
TRBV7-8	CASSFPGKRGYEQYF
TRBV13	CASSLLDSNTGELFF
TRBV12-3/TRBV12-4	CASSPRQANGYTF
TRBV28	CASKGQGSYNEQFF
TRBV7-2	CASRTPMGNTQYF
TRBV7-9	CASSLATGLGTQYF
TRBV12-3/TRBV12-4	CASSLGLRRSNSNYGYTF
TRBV5-1	CASSLLSGQGIAGELFF
TRBV2	CASRIRGLAGALVEQFF
TRBV7-6	CASSLVLGGGTDTQYF
TRBV4-2	CASSQDPLVSNTEAFF
TRBV19	CASSISSANTGELFF
TRBV6-2/TRBV6-3	CASSYSRYFGELFF
TRBV6-1	CASSRYGPYEQYF
TRBV5-1	CASSLYVTGRSYEQYF
TRBV5-1	CASSLRAGQETQYF
TRBV2	CASVDRGSDTQYF